The present entry profiles one TCR beta chain with its context. The specificity of this receptor is unknown. There are no base qualities to consult, and no much larger clone falls within one base. The data are from a study of technical replicates of blood from a handful of donors (dated by TCRdb to about 2017). Libraries were constructed by the immunoSEQ multiplex PCR assay. This immuneACCESS table, as held by TCRdb, lists in-frame sequences with V and J called but not all clones. Of the missing ones, under half trace to an unresolved V gene in checked studies; the others have no known cause. The sample table records about 80,000 clones; 90% to 95% of these occur just once. Roughly 0.36% of the sample is held by the ten biggest clonotypes. For CDR1 and CDR2, the germline V gene (reference sequence) lists MNHEY and SMNVEV. Counted from cysteine to phenylalanine, this CDR3 has 18 amino acids. Only the CDR3 DNA stays, 54 bases, in frame from base 1. The germline ends are 20 bases apart after V is trimmed by 4 bases and J by 0 bases.

The chain is assembled from TRBV27 and TRBJ2-3; the D gene is perhaps TRBD2, from 6 matching bases. The sequencing input was T cells isolated from PBMCs. The receptor comes from a human donor in good health. This receptor carries the CDR3 CASSSRRGLMTSTDTQYF. Here is the DNA: TGTGCCAGCAGTTCCCGACGGGGACTCATGACCAGCACAGATACGCAGTATTTT.